The 26 T cell receptor beta chains below all came from one sample that was sequenced in a study of a mutant IDH1 vaccine in newly diagnosed glioma. Time point defined: week 35, safety follow-up. The investigators gave 300 ug of mutant IDH1 20-mer peptide in each vaccine dose, together with topical imiquimod. The table came from immunoSEQ multiplex PCR; TCRdb's copy has only in-frame clones and leaves some out. The sample records about 30,000 clones, approximately 80% being singletons. Their target antigens are unknown. The sequencing here drew on PBMCs, taken from a glioma patient whose treatment included an IDH1 peptide vaccine. The receptor source for this set is a woman aged 35 to 49 with glioma.

The chain links TRBV11-2 to TRBJ1-3; no clear D gene. The germline V gene has CDR1 SGHAT and CDR2 FQNNGV. This CDR3 is built from 15 residues. V was cut by 1 base and J by 4 bases, with 11 bases left in between. CDR3 nucleotides: TGTGCCAGCAGCTTAGGCGCGAGGTCGGGAAACACCATATATTTT. Protein sequence: CASSLGARSGNTIYF.

This clone was seen only a few times. The CDR3 protein is CASSLRTGQNEQFF. CDR3 nucleotide sequence: TGTGCCAGCAGTTTACGAACAGGCCAAAATGAGCAGTTCTTC. The rearrangement joins TRBV28 to TRBJ2-1, with a tentative D call TRBD1 (5 bases). The CDR3 sequence is 14 residues long. V was trimmed by 2 bases and J by 7 bases, leaving 12 bases between them. Germline V gene lookup returns CDR1 MDHEN and CDR2 SYDVKM.

The chain uses TRBV5-8 and TRBJ1-1; 10 nucleotides match TRBD1. The CDR3 has 15 residues. V was pared by 4 bases and J by 1 base, with 4 bases of the junction left unmatched. Germline lookup yields CDR1 SGHTS and CDR2 YDEGEE. The CDR3 here is CASSVGDRGNTEAFF. CDR3 coding DNA: TGTGCCAGCAGCGTAGGGGACAGGGGGAACACTGAAGCTTTCTTT. Variable domain in full (rest from reference TRBV5-8 and TRBJ1-1): EAGVTQSPTHLIKTRGQQATLRCSPISGHTSVYWYQQALGLGLQFLLWYDEGEERNRGNFPPRFSGRQFPNYSSELNVNALELEDSALYLCASSVGDRGNTEAFFGQGTRLTVV.

The chain combines TRBV18 with TRBJ1-1, with D uncertain. Per the germline V gene, CDR1 is KGHSH and CDR2 is LQKENI. With 3 bases removed from V and 1 base from J, the gap between germline ends came to 9 bases. This CDR3 spans 14 amino acids. The CDR3 sequence: CASSPGITNTEAFF. CDR3 bases: TGTGCCAGCTCACCGGGAATTACGAACACTGAAGCTTTCTTT.

The chain is built from TRBV5-4 and TRBJ2-3; TRBD1 might be the D (6 bases). Trimming removed 4 bases from V and 11 bases from J, with 14 bases in between. The CDR3 extends over 12 amino acids. Germline CDR1 SGHNT, CDR2 YYREEE (reference sequence). CDR3 region: CASSLFPGQQYF. The CDR3 DNA follows: TGTGCCAGCAGCCTGTTTCCGGGACAGCAGTATTTT.

This clone is labeled as medium-sized. This chain links TRBV7-9 with TRBJ1-5, with unresolved D. The ends were cut back, 3 bases at V and 0 bases at J, with 3 bases in the middle. The CDR3 is 13 residues long. Germline CDR1 is SEHNR and CDR2 is FQNEAQ (reference sequence). In DNA form, the CDR3 reads TGTGCCAGCAGCTTGGCTAGCAATCAGCCCCAGCATTTT. Translation gives CASSLASNQPQHF.

The V and J genes are TRBV7-9 and TRBJ2-3, with D hard to call. The germline V gene encodes CDR1 SEHNR and CDR2 FQNEAQ (reference sequence). V lost 6 bases and J lost 2, with 18 bases in between. The CDR3 length is 16 residues. CDR3 region: CASSGVLPSNTDTQYF. As DNA, the CDR3 is TGTGCCAGCAGTGGGGTTCTTCCAAGTAACACAGATACGCAGTATTTT. The variable domain in full, with the rest retrieved from reference TRBV7-9 and TRBJ2-3, is DTGVSQNPRHKITKRGQNVTFRCDPISEHNRLYWYRQTLGQGPEFLTYFQNEAQLEKSRLLSDRFSAERPKGSFSTLEIQRTEQGDSAMYLCASSGVLPSNTDTQYFGPGTRLTVL.

The rearrangement joins TRBV6-5 to TRBJ2-7; TRBD1 matches at 10 bases. Germline CDR1 MNHEY, CDR2 SVGAGI. V lost 6 bases and J lost 2; bases outside the gene matches: 7. This CDR3 has 15 residues. CDR3 residues: CASSSWGQGTYEQYF. CDR3 nucleotide sequence: TGTGCCAGCAGCTCCTGGGGACAGGGGACCTACGAGCAGTACTTC.

The chain couples TRBV7-2 to TRBJ2-3, with 12 positions matching TRBD2. Looked up from germline, CDR1 is SGHTA and CDR2 is FQGNSA. CDR3 length: 18 amino acids. V shed 1 base and J 0 bases; nucleotides not matched to a gene: 5. This CDR3 reads CASSLVGTSGSSTDTQYF. The CDR3 DNA reads TGTGCCAGCAGCTTAGTAGGGACTAGCGGGTCTAGCACAGATACGCAGTATTTT.

This chain links TRBV7-2 with TRBJ1-4; TRBD1 might be the D (6 bases). The CDR3 extends over 15 amino acids. CDR1 is SGHTA and CDR2 is FQGNSA in the germline V gene. V shed 2 bases and J shed 7 bases, with 14 bases lying between them. CDR3 amino acids: CASSLRRGAGEKLFF. DNA of the CDR3: TGTGCCAGCAGCTTACGTCGGGGGGCAGGTGAAAAACTGTTTTTT.

This chain connects TRBV7-9 to TRBJ2-7, with 7 bases that match TRBD1. CDR1 SEHNR and CDR2 FQNEAQ come from the germline V gene (reference sequence). This CDR3 region has 14 residues. J gave up 3 bases and V 4 bases, and 6 bases lay outside the gene matches. The CDR3 is CASSSRDRHYEQYF. Here the CDR3 DNA reads TGTGCCAGCAGCTCCCGGGACAGACACTACGAGCAGTACTTC.

The chain links TRBV15 to TRBJ1-2; a possible D gene is TRBD1 (6 bases). CDR3 size: 15 residues. Trimming pared 3 bases from V and 4 bases from J, leaving 15 bases between. Germline V gives CDR1 LNHNV, CDR2 YYDKDF (reference sequence). As DNA, the CDR3 is TGTGCCACCAGCAGTAGGTCCCAGGGGTTCTATGGCTACACCTTC. Translated: CATSSRSQGFYGYTF.

V and J are TRBV10-3 and TRBJ2-2, with D possibly matching TRBD2 (5 bases). The CDR3 covers 14 residues. V dropped 2 bases and J dropped 6 bases, with 10 bases sitting between them. The germline gives CDR1 ENHRY, CDR2 SYGVKD. In DNA form, the CDR3 reads TGTGCCATCAGTGAGCAGCCTAGCTCCGGGGAGCTGTTTTTT. This codes for CAISEQPSSGELFF.

This clone was counted a few times. The chain couples TRBV9 to TRBJ2-1; 7 bases fit TRBD1. The CDR3 has 14 residues. Germline V CDR1 and CDR2: SGDLS, YYNGEE. J was trimmed by 6 bases and V by 2 bases; bases with no gene match: 5. CDR3 in amino acids: CASSVGDRVNEQFF. The CDR3 region has the DNA TGTGCCAGCAGCGTGGGGGACAGAGTCAATGAGCAGTTCTTC. Based on the CDR3 plus reference TRBV9 and TRBJ2-1, the full variable domain is DSGVTQTPKHLITATGQRVTLRCSPRSGDLSVYWYQQSLDQGLQFLIQYYNGEERAKGNILERFSAQQFPDLHSELNLSSLELGDSALYFCASSVGDRVNEQFFGPGTRLTVL.

This clone was counted a single time. The chain couples TRBV10-3 to TRBJ1-5; a possible D gene is TRBD1 (5 bases). The CDR3 contains 15 residues. The germline V gene encodes CDR1 ENHRY and CDR2 SYGVKD. Trimming took off 2 bases at V and 0 bases at J, with 8 bases between the two ends. The CDR3: CAISEGQYSNQPQHF. DNA of the CDR3: TGTGCCATCAGTGAGGGACAATATAGCAATCAGCCCCAGCATTTT.

The V gene is TRBV27, the J gene TRBJ2-1; D not resolved. V lost 5 bases to trimming and J lost 7 bases, with 9 bases between them. The CDR3 has 12 amino acids. The germline CDR1 and CDR2 sequences are MNHEY and SMNVEV (reference sequence). The CDR3 spells CASSHRKNEQFF. The CDR3 bases are TGTGCCAGCAGTCACCGTAAGAATGAGCAGTTCTTC.

Here the CDR3 reads CASSARDAYEQYF. The CDR3 coding sequence is TGTGCCAGCAGCGCCCGGGACGCCTACGAGCAGTACTTC. The chain has TRBV6-5 and TRBJ2-7; either TRBD1 or TRBD2 may supply D (5 bases each). CDR3 size: 13 residues. CDR1 is MNHEY and CDR2 is SVGAGI in the germline V gene. V was shortened by 6 bases and J by 2 bases, with 11 bases between the two germline ends.

The CDR3: CASSYSQGGQQPQHF. Here the CDR3 DNA reads TGTGCCAGCAGTTACTCTCAAGGGGGTCAACAGCCCCAGCATTTT. V gene TRBV6-5 combines with J gene TRBJ1-5; TRBD1 is a possible D gene (6 bases). Germline V gene lookup returns CDR1 MNHEY and CDR2 SVGAGI. V shed 0 bases and J shed 7 bases, with 13 bases lying between them. The CDR3 is made up of 15 amino acids.

The chain has TRBV6-1 and TRBJ2-7; D gene ambiguous. This CDR3 is 16 amino acids long. Trimming removed 1 base from V and 2 bases from J, with 15 bases in between. CDR1 is MNHNS and CDR2 is SASEGT in the germline V gene. CDR3 DNA: TGTGCCAGCAGTGAAGTATCGGTGGGCTCCCCCTACGAGCAGTACTTC. Its protein product is CASSEVSVGSPYEQYF.

This chain connects TRBV18 to TRBJ1-1, with no clear D. Germline V lookup: CDR1 KGHSH, CDR2 LQKENI. The ends were cut back, 4 bases at V and 10 bases at J, with 13 bases in the middle. The CDR3 is made up of 12 amino acids. The CDR3 sequence is CASSLKPSRAFF. The CDR3 DNA is TGTGCCAGCTCACTTAAACCCAGTAGAGCTTTCTTT. The full variable domain, rest sourced from reference TRBV18 and TRBJ1-1, is NAGVMQNPRHLVRRRGQEARLRCSPMKGHSHVYWYRQLPEEGLKFMVYLQKENIIDESGMPKERFSAEFPKEGPSILRIQQVVRGDSAAYFCASSLKPSRAFFGQGTRLTVV.

The rearrangement uses TRBV19 and TRBJ2-2, with 7 nucleotides matching TRBD1. Trimming removed 6 bases from V and 6 bases from J; junction bases left unmatched: 4. Germline assignment: CDR1 LNHDA and CDR2 SQIVND (reference sequence). The CDR3 contains 13 residues. The CDR3 sequence is CASSSQGAGELFF. The DNA for the CDR3 is TGTGCCAGTAGCAGCCAGGGGGCCGGGGAGCTGTTTTTT.

This clone has just one count. The chain employs TRBV30 and TRBJ2-2, with D unresolved. From germline, CDR1 is GTSNPN and CDR2 SVGIG (reference sequence). The CDR3 has 12 residues. Trimming took 4 bases from V and 7 from J, leaving 10 bases between them. CDR3 in DNA: TGTGCCTGGAAGATTAAGGTCGGGGAGCTGTTTTTT. Protein product: CAWKIKVGELFF. Based on the CDR3 plus reference TRBV30 and TRBJ2-2, the full variable domain is SQTIHQWPATLVQPVGSPLSLECTVEGTSNPNLYWYRQAAGRGLQLLFYSVGIGQISSEVPQNLSASRPQDRQFILSSKKLLLSDSGFYLCAWKIKVGELFFGEGSRLTVL.

The chain carries TRBV30 and TRBJ1-4; 7 bases fit TRBD1. The CDR3 consists of 15 residues. J gave up 5 bases and V 0 bases, and 6 bases lay outside the gene matches. The germline gives CDR1 GTSNPN, CDR2 SVGIG (reference sequence). Here the CDR3 reads CAWSVNRDRNEKLFF. The CDR3 nucleotides read TGTGCCTGGAGTGTGAACCGGGACAGAAATGAAAAACTGTTTTTT. The full variable domain, its missing parts supplied by reference TRBV30 and TRBJ1-4, is SQTIHQWPATLVQPVGSPLSLECTVEGTSNPNLYWYRQAAGRGLQLLFYSVGIGQISSEVPQNLSASRPQDRQFILSSKKLLLSDSGFYLCAWSVNRDRNEKLFFGSGTQLSVL.

The CDR3 region is CASSLSIRGEYEQYF. CDR3 sequence (DNA): TGTGCCAGCAGCTTAAGTATTCGCGGGGAGTACGAGCAGTACTTC. This chain uses TRBV7-2 with TRBJ2-7, with D perhaps matching TRBD2 (6 bases). Trimming removed 2 bases at V and 4 bases at J, with 15 bases between. This CDR3 comprises 15 residues. Germline assignment: CDR1 SGHTA and CDR2 FQGNSA.

J is TRBJ1-1 and V is TRBV11-3, with D unclear. Germline CDR1 SGHNT, CDR2 YENEEA. The CDR3 covers 12 residues. The ends were cut back, 1 base at V and 2 bases at J, with 2 bases in the middle. The CDR3 protein is CASSLANTEAFF. The CDR3, as DNA: TGTGCCAGCAGCTTAGCCAACACTGAAGCTTTCTTT.

This clone has a handful of counts. The V call is TRBV6-6, the J call TRBJ1-5, with D perhaps matching TRBD1 (6 bases). V lost 6 bases and J 6 bases, leaving 18 bases between the germline ends. The CDR3 spans 15 residues. The germline V gene encodes CDR1 MNHNY and CDR2 SVGAGI (reference sequence). The CDR3 region is CASRVVKGEAQPQHF. The CDR3 DNA is TGTGCCAGCAGGGTAGTGAAGGGGGAGGCTCAGCCCCAGCATTTT.